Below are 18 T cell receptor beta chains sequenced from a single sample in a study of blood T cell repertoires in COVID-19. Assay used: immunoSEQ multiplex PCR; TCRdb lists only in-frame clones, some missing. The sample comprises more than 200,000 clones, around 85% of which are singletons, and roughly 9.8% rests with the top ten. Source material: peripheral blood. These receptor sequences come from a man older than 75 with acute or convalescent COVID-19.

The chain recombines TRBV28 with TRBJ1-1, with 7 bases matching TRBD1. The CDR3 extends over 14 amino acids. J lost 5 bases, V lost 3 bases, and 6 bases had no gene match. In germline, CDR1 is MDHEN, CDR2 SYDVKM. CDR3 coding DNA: TGTGCCAGCAGTTTTCTACAGGGGCGAACTGAAGCTTTCTTT. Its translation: CASSFLQGRTEAFF.

In DNA, the CDR3 is TGTGCCAGCAGCTTGAGTTGGGACACTAATTACCCCCAGCATTTT. It yields the protein CASSLSWDTNYPQHF. This chain joins TRBV11-2 and TRBJ1-5; weak D call: TRBD1 (6 bases). Germline-derived CDR1 and CDR2 are SGHAT and FQNNGV. This CDR3 comprises 15 residues. The V end was cut by 3 bases, the J end by 10 bases, with 19 bases between.

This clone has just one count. The CDR3: CASSELGTYNEQFF. CDR3 DNA sequence: TGTGCCAGCAGTGAACTCGGGACCTACAATGAGCAGTTCTTC. V is TRBV6-1 and J is TRBJ2-1, with D maybe TRBD2 (5 bases). V lost 2 bases to trimming and J lost 2 bases, with 7 bases between them. In germline, CDR1 is MNHNS, CDR2 SASEGT. CDR3 size: 14 residues.

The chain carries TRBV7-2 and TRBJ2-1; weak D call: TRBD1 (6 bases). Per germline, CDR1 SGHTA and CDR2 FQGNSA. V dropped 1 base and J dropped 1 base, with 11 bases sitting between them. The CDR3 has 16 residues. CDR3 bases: TGTGCCAGCAGCTTAGACAGGGCCCGGTCCTACAATGAGCAGTTCTTC. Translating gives CASSLDRARSYNEQFF.

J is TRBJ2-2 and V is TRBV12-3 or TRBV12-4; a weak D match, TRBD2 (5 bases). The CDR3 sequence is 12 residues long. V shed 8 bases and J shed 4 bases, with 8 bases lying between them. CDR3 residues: CASRRLTGELFF. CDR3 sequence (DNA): TGTGCCAGCCGGAGGCTCACCGGGGAGCTGTTTTTT.

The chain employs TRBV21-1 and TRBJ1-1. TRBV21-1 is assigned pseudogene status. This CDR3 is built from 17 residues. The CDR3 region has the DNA TGTGCCAGCAGCAAATCTACAGGAGGGGTCAGGAACACTGAAGCTTTCTTT. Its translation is CASSKSTGGVRNTEAFF.

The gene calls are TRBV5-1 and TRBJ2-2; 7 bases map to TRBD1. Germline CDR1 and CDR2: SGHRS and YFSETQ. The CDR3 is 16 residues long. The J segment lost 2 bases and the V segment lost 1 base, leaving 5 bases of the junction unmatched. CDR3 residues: CASSLRAGGNTGELFF. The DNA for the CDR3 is TGCGCCAGCAGCTTGAGGGCAGGGGGTAACACCGGGGAGCTGTTTTTT.

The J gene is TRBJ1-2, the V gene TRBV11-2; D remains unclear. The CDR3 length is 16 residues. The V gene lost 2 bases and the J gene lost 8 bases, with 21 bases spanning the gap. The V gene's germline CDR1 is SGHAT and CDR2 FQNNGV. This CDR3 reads CASSLFGQSKQEGYTF. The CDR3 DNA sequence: TGTGCCAGCAGCTTATTTGGGCAGAGTAAACAAGAGGGCTACACCTTC.

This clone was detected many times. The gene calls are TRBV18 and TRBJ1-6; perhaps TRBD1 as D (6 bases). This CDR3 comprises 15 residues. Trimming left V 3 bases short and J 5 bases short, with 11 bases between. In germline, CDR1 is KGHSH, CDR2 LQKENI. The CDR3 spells CASSPADRNNSPLHF. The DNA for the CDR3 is TGTGCCAGCTCACCGGCGGACAGAAATAATTCACCCCTCCACTTT.

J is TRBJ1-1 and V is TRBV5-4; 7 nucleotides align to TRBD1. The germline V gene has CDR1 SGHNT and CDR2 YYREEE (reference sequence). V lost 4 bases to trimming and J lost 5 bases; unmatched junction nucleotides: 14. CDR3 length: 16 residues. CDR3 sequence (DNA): TGTGCCAGCAGCCCGGACGTAGGGGGCTCGAGGACTGAAGCTTTCTTT. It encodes CASSPDVGGSRTEAFF.

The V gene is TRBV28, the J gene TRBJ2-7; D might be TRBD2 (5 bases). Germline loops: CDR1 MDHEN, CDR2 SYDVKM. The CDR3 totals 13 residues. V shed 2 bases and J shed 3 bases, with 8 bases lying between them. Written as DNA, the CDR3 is TGTGCCAGCAGTTTACGGGCGGGCTACGAGCAGTACTTC. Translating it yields CASSLRAGYEQYF.

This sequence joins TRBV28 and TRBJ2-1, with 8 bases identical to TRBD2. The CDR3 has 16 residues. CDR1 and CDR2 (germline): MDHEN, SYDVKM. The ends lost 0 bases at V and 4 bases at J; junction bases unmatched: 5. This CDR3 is CASSLWTGGFYNEQFF. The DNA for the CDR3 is TGTGCCAGCAGTTTATGGACGGGAGGGTTTTACAATGAGCAGTTCTTC.

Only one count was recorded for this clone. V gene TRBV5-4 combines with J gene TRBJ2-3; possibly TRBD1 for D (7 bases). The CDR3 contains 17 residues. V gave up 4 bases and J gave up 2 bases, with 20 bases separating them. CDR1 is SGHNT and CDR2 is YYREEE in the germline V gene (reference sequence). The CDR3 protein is CASSPSTGRYHTDTQYF. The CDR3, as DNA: TGTGCCAGCAGCCCCTCGACAGGGAGGTACCACACAGATACGCAGTATTTT.

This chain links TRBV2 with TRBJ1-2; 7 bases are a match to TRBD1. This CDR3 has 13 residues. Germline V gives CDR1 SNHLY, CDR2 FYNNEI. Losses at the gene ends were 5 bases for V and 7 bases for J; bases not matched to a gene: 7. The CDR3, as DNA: TGTGCCAGCAGTCCTAACAGGGGCGGTGGCTACACCTTC. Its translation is CASSPNRGGGYTF.

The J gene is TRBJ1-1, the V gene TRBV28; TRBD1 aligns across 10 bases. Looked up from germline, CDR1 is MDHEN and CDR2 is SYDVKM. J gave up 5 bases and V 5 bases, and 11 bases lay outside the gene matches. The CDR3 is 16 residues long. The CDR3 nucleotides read TGTGCCAGCAGTCCAGCCCCCGGACAGGGGGGGACTGAAGCTTTCTTT. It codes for CASSPAPGQGGTEAFF.

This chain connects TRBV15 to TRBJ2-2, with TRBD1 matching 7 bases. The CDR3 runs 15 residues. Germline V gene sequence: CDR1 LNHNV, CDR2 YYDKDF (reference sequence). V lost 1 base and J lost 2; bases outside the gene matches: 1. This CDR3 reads CATSRGTGNTGELFF. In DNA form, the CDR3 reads TGTGCCACCAGCAGAGGGACAGGAAACACCGGGGAGCTGTTTTTT.

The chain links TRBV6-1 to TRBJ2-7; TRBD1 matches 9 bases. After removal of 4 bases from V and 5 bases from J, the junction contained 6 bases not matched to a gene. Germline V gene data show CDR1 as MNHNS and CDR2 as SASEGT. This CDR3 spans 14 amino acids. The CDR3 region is CASSAGTGTHEQYF. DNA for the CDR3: TGTGCCAGCAGTGCCGGGACAGGGACCCACGAGCAGTACTTC.

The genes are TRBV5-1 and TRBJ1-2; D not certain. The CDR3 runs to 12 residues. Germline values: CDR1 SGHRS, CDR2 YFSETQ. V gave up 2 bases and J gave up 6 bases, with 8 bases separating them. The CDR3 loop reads CASSFEGNGYTF. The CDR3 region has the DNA TGCGCCAGCAGCTTCGAGGGAAATGGCTACACCTTC.